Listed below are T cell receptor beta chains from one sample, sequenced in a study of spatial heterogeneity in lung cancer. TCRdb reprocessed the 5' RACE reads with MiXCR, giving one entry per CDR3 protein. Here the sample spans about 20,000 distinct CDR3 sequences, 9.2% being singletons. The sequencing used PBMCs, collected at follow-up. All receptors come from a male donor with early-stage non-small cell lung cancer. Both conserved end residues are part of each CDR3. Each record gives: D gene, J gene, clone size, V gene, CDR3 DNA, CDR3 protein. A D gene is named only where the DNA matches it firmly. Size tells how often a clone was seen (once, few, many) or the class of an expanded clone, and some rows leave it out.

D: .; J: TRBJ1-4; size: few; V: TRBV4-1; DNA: TGCGCCAGCAGCCAAGATTCAAGGGTGCTGTTTTTT; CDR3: CASSQDSRVLFF
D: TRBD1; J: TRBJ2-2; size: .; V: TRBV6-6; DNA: TGTGCCAGCAGGATTCCGCCGGGACAGGGGTACGGGGAGCTGTTTTTT; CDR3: CASRIPPGQGYGELFF
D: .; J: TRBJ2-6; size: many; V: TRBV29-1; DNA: TGCAGCGCACAGGGCCATGGGGCCAACGTCCTGACTTTC; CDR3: CSAQGHGANVLTF
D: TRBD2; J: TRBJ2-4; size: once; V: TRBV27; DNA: TGTGCCAGCAGTCCACGGACTAGCGGGGGAACCGTAGCCAAAAACATTCAGTACTTC; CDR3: CASSPRTSGGTVAKNIQYF
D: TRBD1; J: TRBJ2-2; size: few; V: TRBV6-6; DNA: TGTGCCAGCTCAGGGGGACGAACAGGGGGCACCGGGGAGCTGTTTTTT; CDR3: CASSGGRTGGTGELFF
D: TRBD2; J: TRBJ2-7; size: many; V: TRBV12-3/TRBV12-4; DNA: TGTGCCAGCAGTCCGGGACTAGCGGGGGGAAGATACGAGCAGTACTTC; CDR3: CASSPGLAGGRYEQYF
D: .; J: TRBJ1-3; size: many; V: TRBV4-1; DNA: TGCGCCAGCAGCCAAGGGGCCATATTCTCTGGAAACACCATATATTTT; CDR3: CASSQGAIFSGNTIYF
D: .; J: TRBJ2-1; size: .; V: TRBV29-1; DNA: TGCAGCGTTGAATCGGCCAGGGAAAGATCTGAGCAGTTCTTC; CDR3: CSVESARERSEQFF
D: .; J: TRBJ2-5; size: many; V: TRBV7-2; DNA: TGTGCCAGCAGCTTAGAAATTCGGGCAGGTTGGGAGACCCAGTACTTC; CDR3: CASSLEIRAGWETQYF
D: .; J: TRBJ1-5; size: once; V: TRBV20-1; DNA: TGCAGTGCTAGATCGAAAGGCCAGTATAGCAATCAGCCCCAGCATTTT; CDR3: CSARSKGQYSNQPQHF
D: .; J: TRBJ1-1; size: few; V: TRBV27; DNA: TGTGCCAGCAGTTACACAGGGTTTGGCACTGAAGCTTTCTTT; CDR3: CASSYTGFGTEAFF